Sequencing of this TCR beta chain was carried out in a study of cytomegalovirus exposure and HLA in healthy donors. Study-level results: Cytomegalovirus association was assigned to over 150 TCR beta chains. Researchers reported that three CMV-associated chains were confirmed in vitro as CMV antigen-specific.

As concerns this clone: What it binds is unknown.

Amplification used 60 Vbeta primers and 13 Jbeta primers. The table came from immunoSEQ multiplex PCR; TCRdb's copy has only in-frame clones and leaves some out. The data show around 120,000 clones, with approximately 70% seen just once and about a tenth held by the top ten. V shed 7 bases, J shed 3 bases, and the junction held 5 bases outside the gene matches. The CDR3 has 13 residues. CDR1 LGHNT and CDR2 FRNRAP come from the germline V gene. This receptor was identified in a man aged 35 to 55 in good health and CMV-seropositive. Specimen: PBMCs. J is TRBJ1-2 and V is TRBV12-5; 7 nucleotides line up with TRBD1. The CDR3 nucleotides read TGTGCTAGTGCGATGGGGACAGACTATGGCTACACCTTC. It specifies CASAMGTDYGYTF.